This TCR beta chain appears in the sequencing data of a study of cytomegalovirus exposure and HLA in healthy donors. Participants comprised healthy donors of bone marrow. PCR amplification relied on 60 Vbeta primers (plus 13 Jbeta primers). Assay used: immunoSEQ multiplex PCR; TCRdb lists only in-frame clones, some missing. The top ten hold 2% to 2.5% of the sample, which has 90,000 to 150,000 clones, about 86% seen once. Germline-derived CDR1 and CDR2 are MNHEY and SMNVEV (reference sequence). V dropped 6 bases and J dropped 6 bases, with 11 bases sitting between them. The CDR3 totals 13 residues. About this clone itself: Its specificity is not known.

General observations from the study: Most sequenced TCRs were rare (though some public TCRs occurred in many donors). Three of the chains that were CMV-associated were confirmed in vitro to be specific for CMV antigens. For most TCR beta V segments, an earlier analysis put the productive rate at about 87% or about 30% of the time.

The chain joins TRBV27 to TRBJ1-4; D ambiguous. This TCR derives from a woman in her 40s in good health and CMV-seronegative. Source material: PBMCs. The chain's CDR3 is CASRLFLDEKLFF. CDR3 nucleotides: TGTGCCAGCAGACTTTTTTTAGATGAAAAACTGTTTTTT.